This T cell receptor beta chain was captured by sequencing in a study of blood T cell repertoires in COVID-19. Study background: Collection of acute and convalescent COVID-19 samples took place in the United States, Italy and Spain.

In germline, CDR1 is SGHTS, CDR2 YDEGEE. The CDR3 runs to 15 residues. J gave up 6 bases and V 0 bases, and 3 bases lay outside the gene matches. Measured with immunoSEQ multiplex PCR; TCRdb has only the in-frame clones, and not every one. The table includes around 99,000 clones, 79% detected once. Sequencing used peripheral blood. The receptor's source is a woman over 75 with active or convalescent COVID-19. The V gene is TRBV5-8, the J gene TRBJ1-5; 10 bases agree with TRBD1. The CDR3 here is CASSLGTGGGQPQHF. DNA for the CDR3: TGTGCCAGCAGCTTGGGGACAGGGGGTGGTCAGCCCCAGCATTTT.